The 9 T cell receptor beta chains presented below share a single source sample, sequenced in a study of T cell repertoires in cytomegalovirus infection. TCRdb re-analysed the reads in MiXCR, keeping a single row per CDR3 protein. The repertoire includes approximately 65,000 distinct CDR3 sequences, 20% to 25% of them detected once, and around 72% sits in the top ten. Their antigens are not known. The sample consisted of CD8+ T cells from cultured PBMCs, taken from culture after CMV antigen stimulation. The receptors here all came from a human donor in good health (CMV status not recorded). Some clones in this sample may be carry-over from other donors' samples.

The chain uses TRBV6-1 and TRBJ2-1; tentatively, D is TRBD2 (7 bases). Trimming removed 2 bases at V and 10 bases at J, with 18 bases between. The CDR3 sequence is 15 residues long. Germline CDR1 reads MNHNS; CDR2 reads SASEGT. Written as DNA, the CDR3 is TGTGCCAGCAGTGAATGGCGGGGGCCTAAGGGGGAGCAGTTCTTC. It encodes CASSEWRGPKGEQFF.

The chain couples TRBV9 to TRBJ2-7, with TRBD2 matching over 7 bases. J gave up 3 bases and V 0 bases, and 6 bases lay outside the gene matches. CDR1 and CDR2 (germline): SGDLS, YYNGEE. The CDR3 extends over 15 amino acids. CDR3 nucleotide sequence: TGTGCCAGCAGCGTAGCTAGCGGAGCCGGCTACGAGCAGTACTTC. It encodes CASSVASGAGYEQYF.

This clonotype appeared a few times. The rearrangement joins TRBV12-3 or TRBV12-4 to TRBJ1-5, with 7 bases lining up with TRBD1. The CDR3 extends over 13 amino acids. J lost 4 bases, V lost 5 bases, and 2 bases had no gene match. The chain's CDR3 is CASSQTGNQPQHF. CDR3 nucleotides: TGTGCCAGCAGTCAGACAGGGAATCAGCCCCAGCATTTT.

This clonotype occurred a few times. This rearrangement joins TRBV7-9 to TRBJ2-7; D could derive from TRBD1 or TRBD2 (5 bases each). Germline V gives CDR1 SEHNR, CDR2 FQNEAQ (reference sequence). V was clipped by 3 bases and J by 2 bases, with 8 bases between them. CDR3 length: 13 amino acids. CDR3 protein: CASSLGETYEQYF. Here the CDR3 DNA reads TGTGCCAGCAGCTTGGGGGAGACCTACGAGCAGTACTTC. The full variable domain, rest sourced from reference TRBV7-9 and TRBJ2-7, is DTGVSQNPRHKITKRGQNVTFRCDPISEHNRLYWYRQTLGQGPEFLTYFQNEAQLEKSRLLSDRFSAERPKGSFSTLEIQRTEQGDSAMYLCASSLGETYEQYFGPGTRLTVT.

This clonotype has a handful of counts. J is TRBJ2-7 and V is TRBV7-8; D is possibly TRBD1 (6 bases). CDR3 length equals 15 residues. The germline V gene has CDR1 SGHVS and CDR2 FQNEAQ. The V end lost 1 base, the J end lost 0 bases, and 10 bases lay between the germline ends. CDR3 loop: CASSLVSGDSYEQYV. CDR3 DNA sequence: TGTGCCAGCAGCTTAGTATCAGGGGACTCCTACGAGCAGTACGTC.

The V gene is TRBV15, the J gene TRBJ1-1; 11 bases are a match to TRBD1. V shed 5 bases and J 2 bases; nucleotides not matched to a gene: 4. Germline CDR1 LNHNV, CDR2 YYDKDF (reference sequence). The CDR3 totals 15 residues. Written as DNA, the CDR3 is TGTGCCACCAGCCCCCGGACAGGGGGCAACACTGAAGCTTTCTTT. It is translated as CATSPRTGGNTEAFF.

This clonotype was counted a few times. The chain has TRBV4-3 and TRBJ2-2; tentatively, D is TRBD2 (5 bases). Germline-derived CDR1 and CDR2 are LGHNA and YSLEER. CDR3 size: 16 residues. V dropped 2 bases and J dropped 5 bases, with 15 bases sitting between them. CDR3 sequence (DNA): TGCGCCAGCAGCCAACTGGAGCCGACGGGAACCGGGGAGCTGTTTTTT. Encoded protein: CASSQLEPTGTGELFF.

The chain combines TRBV6-6 with TRBJ1-1; D is ambiguous. The germline V gene encodes CDR1 MNHNY and CDR2 SVGAGI (reference sequence). The CDR3 consists of 11 residues. The V end lost 6 bases, the J end lost 5 bases, and 7 bases lay between the germline ends. In DNA form, the CDR3 reads TGTGCCAGCAGCCAAAGGACTGAAGCTTTCTTT. Translation gives CASSQRTEAFF.

This chain links TRBV11-2 with TRBJ1-2; TRBD1 aligns across 7 bases. Per germline, CDR1 SGHAT and CDR2 FQNNGV. V gave up 1 base and J gave up 1 base; unmatched junction bases: 6. This CDR3 comprises 16 residues. CDR3 loop: CASSLGGTAINYGYTF. CDR3 coding DNA: TGTGCCAGCAGCTTAGGCGGGACAGCAATTAACTATGGCTACACCTTC.